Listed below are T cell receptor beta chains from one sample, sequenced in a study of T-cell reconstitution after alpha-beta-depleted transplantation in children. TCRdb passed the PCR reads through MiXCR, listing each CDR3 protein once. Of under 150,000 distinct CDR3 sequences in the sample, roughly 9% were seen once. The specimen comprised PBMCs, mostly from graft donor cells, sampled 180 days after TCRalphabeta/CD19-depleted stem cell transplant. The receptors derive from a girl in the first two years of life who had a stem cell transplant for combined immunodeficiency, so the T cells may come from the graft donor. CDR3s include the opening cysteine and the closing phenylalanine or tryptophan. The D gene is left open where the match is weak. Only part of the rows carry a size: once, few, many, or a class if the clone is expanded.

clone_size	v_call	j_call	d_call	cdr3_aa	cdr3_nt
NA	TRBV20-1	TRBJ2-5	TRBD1	CSAGGQGARETQYF	TGCAGTGCTGGGGGACAGGGGGCGCGAGAGACCCAGTACTTC
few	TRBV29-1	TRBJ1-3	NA	CSVDDSQGNTIYF	TGCAGCGTTGACGACAGCCAAGGAAACACCATATATTTT
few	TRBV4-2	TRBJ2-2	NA	CASSLHWRDGPHTGELFF	TGTGCCAGCAGCCTTCACTGGAGGGACGGCCCACACACCGGGGAGCTGTTTTTT
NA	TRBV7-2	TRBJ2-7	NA	CASTMGPSPSYEQYF	TGTGCCAGCACCATGGGGCCCTCGCCCTCCTACGAGCAGTACTTC
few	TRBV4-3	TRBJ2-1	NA	CASSQERVDLGALNEQFF	TGCGCCAGCAGCCAAGAAAGAGTAGACCTGGGGGCATTGAATGAGCAGTTCTTC
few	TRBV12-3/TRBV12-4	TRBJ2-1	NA	CTSSLMKKLGPPYNEQFF	TGTACCAGCAGTCTCATGAAGAAACTAGGGCCCCCATACAATGAGCAGTTCTTC
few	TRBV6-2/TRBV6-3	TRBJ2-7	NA	CASSPEGKGYYEQYF	TGTGCCAGCAGCCCCGAGGGGAAGGGCTACTACGAGCAGTACTTC
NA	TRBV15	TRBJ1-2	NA	CATSRGFAPGSYGYTF	TGTGCCACCAGCAGAGGATTCGCTCCAGGAAGCTATGGCTACACCTTC
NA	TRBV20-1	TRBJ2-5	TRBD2	CSARRSVPGLAAYQETQYF	TGCAGTGCTAGGAGGTCAGTCCCGGGACTAGCAGCGTACCAAGAGACCCAGTACTTC
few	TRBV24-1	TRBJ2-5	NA	CATKGEYQETQYF	TGTGCCACCAAGGGGGAGTACCAAGAGACCCAGTACTTC
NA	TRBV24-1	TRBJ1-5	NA	CATQVSNNQPQHF	TGTGCCACCCAAGTCTCGAATAATCAGCCCCAGCATTTT
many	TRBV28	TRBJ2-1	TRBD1	CASSDYRGYYNEQFF	TGTGCCAGCAGTGATTACAGGGGTTACTACAATGAGCAGTTCTTC
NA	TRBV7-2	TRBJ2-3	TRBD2	CASSLAASGGFVDTQYF	TGTGCCAGCAGCTTAGCCGCTAGCGGGGGATTCGTTGATACGCAGTATTTT
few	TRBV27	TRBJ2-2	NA	CASSFVGSGELFF	TGTGCCAGCAGTTTTGTGGGATCCGGGGAGCTGTTTTTT
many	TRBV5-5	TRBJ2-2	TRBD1	CASSLPRLVQGDTGELFF	TGTGCCAGCAGCTTGCCGCGGCTGGTACAGGGGGACACCGGGGAGCTGTTTTTT
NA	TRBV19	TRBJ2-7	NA	CASRASYVYEQYF	TGTGCCAGCCGCGCAAGTTATGTCTACGAGCAGTACTTC
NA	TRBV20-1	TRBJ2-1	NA	CSAHPFRREQGNEQFF	TGCAGTGCCCACCCCTTTCGGCGGGAACAGGGCAATGAGCAGTTCTTC
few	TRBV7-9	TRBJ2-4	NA	CASSSGSKNIQYF	TGTGCCAGCAGCTCCGGGTCCAAAAACATTCAGTACTTC
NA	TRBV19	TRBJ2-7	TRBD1	CASSITGTAYEQYF	TGTGCCAGTAGTATAACCGGGACAGCCTACGAGCAGTACTTC
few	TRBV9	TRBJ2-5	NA	CASTNGICETQYF	TGTGCCAGCACGAACGGGATTTGCGAGACCCAGTACTTC
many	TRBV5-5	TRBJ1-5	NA	CASSFGPQIQPQHF	TGTGCCAGCAGCTTCGGCCCCCAAATCCAGCCCCAGCATTTT
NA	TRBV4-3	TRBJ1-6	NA	CASSQDTADNSPLHF	TGCGCCAGCAGCCAAGATACGGCAGATAATTCACCCCTCCACTTT